This T cell receptor (beta chain) was identified during a study of blood T cell repertoires in COVID-19. Study at large: There were acute and convalescent COVID-19 samples, and they came from the United States, Italy and Spain. T cells, B-cell-depleted T cells, or PBMCs supplied cDNA or gDNA.

CDR3 length equals 15 residues. The V segment lost 3 bases and the J segment 0 bases; nucleotides outside the gene matches: 3. The V gene's germline CDR1 is SGHKS and CDR2 YYEKEE (reference sequence). Only in-frame clones appear in the TCRdb table, and some are missing; sequencing was by immunoSEQ multiplex PCR. This table has around 100,000 clones, roughly 89% appearing once. The clonotype originates from a man in his fifties or sixties with COVID-19, enrolled during active disease. The chain has TRBV5-5 and TRBJ1-5, with 7 positions matching TRBD1. Sequencing was carried out using peripheral blood. CDR3 protein: CASSWGQHSNQPQHF. CDR3 sequence (DNA): TGTGCCAGCAGCTGGGGACAGCATAGCAATCAGCCCCAGCATTTT.